A single sample is the source of the 8 T cell receptor beta chains below, sequenced in a study of blood T cell repertoires in COVID-19. Profiled with immunoSEQ multiplex PCR; TCRdb holds only in-frame clones, not every one. The data show about 200,000 clones, with around nine tenths seen just once and 0.45% to 0.65% held by the top ten. The sequenced sample consisted of peripheral blood. The receptors were gathered from a man in his fifties with acute or convalescent COVID-19.

The rearrangement links TRBV27 to TRBJ2-7, with 7 bases identical to TRBD1. The ends lost 6 bases at V and 0 bases at J; junction bases unmatched: 8. This CDR3 comprises 15 residues. CDR1 MNHEY and CDR2 SMNVEV come from the germline V gene (reference sequence). CDR3 loop: CASSLRDSYSYEQYF. CDR3 bases: TGTGCCAGCAGCCTCCGGGACAGCTACTCCTACGAGCAGTACTTC.

This sequence joins TRBV6-2 or TRBV6-3 and TRBJ2-3, with D unresolved. The CDR3 is 16 amino acids. Trimming cost V 6 bases and J 6 bases, with 22 bases left between them. Germline V gene data show CDR1 as MNHEY and CDR2 as SVGEGT. As DNA, the CDR3 is TGTGCCAGCAGCTCCCCACTCGATTCCCCCTCGGATACGCAGTATTTT. It encodes CASSSPLDSPSDTQYF.

This clone was seen only a few times. The V call is TRBV18, the J call TRBJ2-3, with 13 bases that match TRBD2. Unmatched junction bases numbered 1, after V lost 0 bases and J lost 4 bases. The germline V gene encodes CDR1 KGHSH and CDR2 LQKENI. There are 16 residues in the CDR3. This CDR3 is CASSPPGLAGADTQYF. In DNA form, the CDR3 reads TGTGCCAGCTCACCACCCGGACTAGCGGGGGCAGATACGCAGTATTTT.

This clone was picked up a small number of times. In DNA, the CDR3 is TGTGCCAGCAGGACAGGGGGGAGCTCCTACAATGAGCAGTTCTTC. Translation gives CASRTGGSSYNEQFF. The chain carries TRBV7-9 and TRBJ2-1, with TRBD1 identical over 9 bases. Germline CDR1 is SEHNR and CDR2 is FQNEAQ (reference sequence). CDR3 length equals 15 residues. The trim removed 6 bases at V and 0 bases at J, leaving 3 bases unmatched.

The chain has TRBV2 and TRBJ1-2; 9 bases map to TRBD1. Looked up from germline, CDR1 is SNHLY and CDR2 is FYNNEI. J lost 5 bases, V lost 6 bases, and 10 bases had no gene match. There are 15 residues in the CDR3. This CDR3 reads CASRLTGGTVYGYTF. CDR3 coding DNA: TGTGCCAGCAGGCTGACAGGGGGAACGGTTTATGGCTACACCTTC.

The V gene is TRBV5-5, the J gene TRBJ2-1; the D gene is possibly TRBD1 (5 bases). The CDR3 runs 14 residues. Trimming took 1 base from V and 7 from J, leaving 12 bases between them. CDR1 is SGHKS and CDR2 is YYEKEE in the germline V gene (reference sequence). As DNA, the CDR3 is TGTGCCAGCAGCTTGACAGGACAATGGAATGAGCAGTTCTTC. Its translation is CASSLTGQWNEQFF.

This rearrangement joins TRBV19 to TRBJ2-3, with 8 positions matching TRBD2. The CDR3 totals 16 residues. V gave up 0 bases and J gave up 6 bases; unmatched junction bases: 8. The germline CDR1 and CDR2 sequences are LNHDA and SQIVND (reference sequence). The CDR3 spells CASSIEVAGWGDTQYF. The DNA of the CDR3 is TGTGCCAGTAGTATAGAGGTAGCGGGATGGGGGGATACGCAGTATTTT.

The chain links TRBV5-1 to TRBJ2-7; 9 bases map to TRBD1. This CDR3 comprises 15 residues. The J segment lost 5 bases and the V segment lost 1 base, leaving 7 bases of the junction unmatched. CDR1 and CDR2 from the germline V gene are SGHRS and YFSETQ. The CDR3 is CASSLWGQGPHEQYF. The CDR3 nucleotides are TGCGCCAGCAGCTTGTGGGGACAGGGCCCCCACGAGCAGTACTTC.